The 23 T cell receptor beta chains listed next were all sequenced from one sample in a study of molecular identifiers for immune sequencing clone quantification. TCRdb ran MiXCR on the PCR reads and lists one entry per CDR3 protein. The table records approximately 670,000 distinct CDR3 sequences, 15% to 20% of them present only once. The sample consisted of naive CD8+ T cells from blood, with Jurkat cell RNA spiked in. Noted subset: FACS-sorted CD8+CD4-CCR7+CD45RA+ naive T cells. These receptors were taken from a human donor in good health. Some libraries in this study had Jurkat cell RNA spiked in.

This clonotype was found many times. V usage is TRBV5-1 and J usage is TRBJ2-4; 12 nucleotides agree with TRBD2. Germline CDR1 reads SGHRS; CDR2 reads YFSETQ. The length of the CDR3 is 17 residues. V shed 4 bases and J 0 bases; nucleotides not matched to a gene: 5. The CDR3 is CASSQGLAGVAKNIQYF. In DNA, the CDR3 is TGCGCCAGCAGCCAGGGACTAGCGGGCGTAGCCAAAAACATTCAGTACTTC.

This clonotype has at least ten counts. The chain is built from TRBV5-4 and TRBJ1-1; 7 nucleotides agree with TRBD1. The CDR3 runs 12 residues. V was clipped by 2 bases and J by 6 bases; unmatched bases: 1. Per the germline V gene, CDR1 is SGHNT and CDR2 is YYREEE (reference sequence). The CDR3 coding sequence is TGTGCCAGCAGCTTTGGGACAGCTGAAGCTTTCTTT. It is translated as CASSFGTAEAFF.

Points on this clonotype: A much larger clone lies a single base off, so this may be a read error. CDR3 in DNA: TGTGCCAGCAGCCCTGGGCGGGGGGTCGGAAACGAGCAGCTCTTC. This codes for CASSPGRGVGNEQLF. The chain carries TRBV3-1 and TRBJ2-1; 8 positions match TRBD2. CDR3 length: 15 residues. Germline V gene lookup returns CDR1 LGHDT and CDR2 YNNKEL (reference sequence).

In regard to this clonotype: Because the CDR3 is missing its conserved closing phenylalanine or tryptophan, this is likely a read error. The V call is TRBV19, the J call TRBJ1-2, with 9 bases lining up with TRBD1. The germline V gene encodes CDR1 LNHDA and CDR2 SQIVND (reference sequence). V was clipped by 5 bases and J by 4 bases; unmatched bases: 5. The CDR3 contains 14 residues. This CDR3 reads CASSPDRGTYGYTL. The CDR3, as DNA: TGTGCCAGTAGTCCGGACAGGGGTACCTATGGCTACACCCTC.

Regarding this clonotype: A much larger clone is a single base away; this may be a read error. V usage is TRBV5-6 and J usage is TRBJ2-3; D might be TRBD2 (6 bases). This CDR3 contains 14 residues. V lost 6 bases to trimming and J lost 4 bases, with 15 bases between them. Germline V gives CDR1 SGHDT, CDR2 YYEEEE. CDR3 in DNA: TGTGCCAGCACCTTCCTAGCGAGCGCAGATACGCAGTATTTT. It translates to CASTFLASADTQYF.

This clonotype was counted ten times or more. The chain joins TRBV29-1 to TRBJ1-2, with 9 bases matching TRBD1. Trimming at V came to 3 bases and at J to 4 bases, leaving 6 bases not matched to a gene. This CDR3 contains 14 residues. Germline V gene data show CDR1 as SQVTM and CDR2 as ANQGSEA. CDR3 in amino acids: CSVDWTGAIYGYTF. The CDR3 DNA reads as TGCAGCGTTGACTGGACAGGGGCCATCTATGGCTACACCTTC.

There are many counts of this clonotype. This rearrangement joins TRBV25-1 to TRBJ2-5, with D perhaps given as TRBD1 or TRBD2 (6 bases each). Germline CDR1 and CDR2: MGHDK and SYGVNS. Trimming took 2 bases from V and 5 from J, leaving 12 bases between them. The CDR3 runs to 14 residues. Written as DNA, the CDR3 is TGTGCCAGCAGTGAAGTGGGGGGCGGGGAGACCCAGTACTTC. Protein: CASSEVGGGETQYF.

About this clonotype: This could be a read error, since a much larger clone is one nucleotide away. J is TRBJ1-1 and V is TRBV4-3; D remains ambiguous. The germline gives CDR1 LGHNA, CDR2 YSLEER. CDR3 size: 15 residues. DNA for the CDR3: TGCGCCAGCAGCCAAGATTTCACGGGCAACACTGGAGCTTTCTTT. The encoded protein is CASSQDFTGNTGAFF.

The chain is built from TRBV2 and TRBJ2-3; tentatively, D is TRBD2 (5 bases). The length of the CDR3 is 15 residues. V lost 0 bases, J lost 4 bases, and 11 bases lay in between. The germline V gene encodes CDR1 SNHLY and CDR2 FYNNEI. The DNA for the CDR3 is TGTGCCAGCAGTGAAGCCAGCGGATCTGCAGATACGCAGTATTTT. Translated: CASSEASGSADTQYF.

This clonotype was counted at least ten times. The rearrangement links TRBV18 to TRBJ2-1; the match to TRBD2 covers 7 bases. CDR3 length equals 14 residues. From germline, CDR1 is KGHSH and CDR2 LQKENI. V was pared by 3 bases and J by 6 bases, with 5 bases of the junction left unmatched. The CDR3 reads CASSPPAGLNEQFF. For the CDR3, the DNA is TGTGCCAGCTCACCCCCAGCGGGACTCAATGAGCAGTTCTTC.

The sample holds many counts of this clonotype. This chain's CDR3 is CASSLDGQGALSIQYF. CDR3 DNA: TGTGCCAGCAGTTTAGATGGACAGGGGGCGCTAAGCATTCAGTACTTC. The genes are TRBV28 and TRBJ2-4, with 11 bases fitting TRBD1. V was pared by 2 bases and J by 9 bases, with 9 bases of the junction left unmatched. The CDR3 consists of 16 residues. The germline gives CDR1 MDHEN, CDR2 SYDVKM. The full variable domain, rest sourced from reference TRBV28 and TRBJ2-4, is DVKVTQSSRYLVKRTGEKVFLECVQDMDHENMFWYRQDPGLGLRLIYFSYDVKMKEKGDIPEGYSVSREKKERFSLILESASTNQTSMYLCASSLDGQGALSIQYFGAGTRLSVL.

This clonotype was recorded many times. As DNA, the CDR3 is TGCAGCGTTTATATGACTAGCGGGATAATTGATGAGCAGTTCTTC. Translated: CSVYMTSGIIDEQFF. This chain links TRBV29-1 with TRBJ2-1; 11 nucleotides match TRBD2. V shed 5 bases, J shed 8 bases, and the junction held 11 bases outside the gene matches. From germline, CDR1 is SQVTM and CDR2 ANQGSEA. The CDR3 totals 15 residues.

The table lists this clonotype with a few counts. The chain uses TRBV2 and TRBJ2-3; 15 bases are shared with TRBD2. With 7 bases clipped from V and 5 bases from J, the junction kept 13 bases outside the gene matches. CDR1 and CDR2 (germline): SNHLY, FYNNEI. The length of the CDR3 is 18 residues. The CDR3 DNA sequence: TGTGCCAGCACTCACCCGGGACTAGCGGGGGGAGGGTTAGATACGCAGTATTTT. It yields the protein CASTHPGLAGGGLDTQYF.

This chain uses TRBV27 with TRBJ2-2; 7 bases agree with TRBD1. Trimming cost V 7 bases and J 0 bases; bases outside gene matches: 17. The CDR3 sequence is 19 residues long. CDR1 and CDR2 (germline): MNHEY, SMNVEV (reference sequence). CDR3 in amino acids: CASNFPPPDRDSNTGELFF. The CDR3, as DNA: TGTGCCAGCAATTTCCCCCCCCCCGACAGGGATTCGAACACCGGGGAGCTGTTTTTT.

This clonotype appeared many times. The chain is built from TRBV13 and TRBJ1-5; TRBD1 might be the D (6 bases). Between the trimmed V and J ends, which lost 0 bases and 1 base, there was a span of 10 bases. This CDR3 has 16 amino acids. Germline loops: CDR1 PRHDT, CDR2 FYEKMQ (reference sequence). The CDR3 coding sequence is TGTGCCAGCAGCTTAGGGGGGGCGCAGAGCAATCAGCCCCAGCATTTT. As protein: CASSLGGAQSNQPQHF.

The CDR3: CASSYSTFFYNEQFF. The CDR3 DNA is TGTGCCAGCAGTTACTCAACGTTTTTCTACAATGAGCAGTTCTTC. This chain links TRBV6-2 or TRBV6-3 with TRBJ2-1; D ambiguous. The CDR3 is 15 residues long. The V gene lost 0 bases and the J gene lost 3 bases, with 9 bases spanning the gap. CDR1 is MNHEY, CDR2 SVGEGT, per germline.

This clonotype was recorded many times. CDR3 nucleotide sequence: TGTGCCAGCACCTCTTCTGGGACAGCGCAAAGGGCCAGCACAGATACGCAGTATTTT. It specifies CASTSSGTAQRASTDTQYF. The chain couples TRBV12-3 or TRBV12-4 to TRBJ2-3; 7 positions agree with TRBD1. The CDR3 consists of 19 residues. The ends lost 7 bases at V and 0 bases at J; junction bases unmatched: 19.

This clonotype was seen ten or more times. One end of the junction fails to match germline, which may point to a read error. The chain carries TRBV2 and TRBJ2-3, with D possibly being TRBD2 (5 bases). Germline V gives CDR1 SNHLY, CDR2 FYNNEI. The CDR3 runs to 16 residues. The DNA for the CDR3 is TGTGCCAGCAGCGAAGGCCCAGCGGAACTTACAGATACGCAGTATTTT. It translates to CASSEGPAELTDTQYF.

Note on this clonotype: Possible read error: a much larger clone is one base away. This chain connects TRBV4-1 to TRBJ2-7; 11 bases are a match to TRBD2. V lost 4 bases to trimming and J lost 3 bases; unmatched junction nucleotides: 5. The germline CDR1 and CDR2 sequences are MGHRA and YSYEKL. CDR3 size: 15 residues. In DNA form, the CDR3 reads TGCGCCAGCAGCCCTACGACTAGCGGGATCTACGAGCAGTACTTC. Protein sequence: CASSPTTSGIYEQYF.

For this clonotype: This may stem from a read error, because a much larger clone lies one nucleotide away. The chain carries TRBV6-2 or TRBV6-3 and TRBJ2-7; a possible D gene is TRBD1 (6 bases). CDR3 length: 14 amino acids. Trimming stripped 5 bases from V and 9 bases from J, with 20 bases between. Germline assignment: CDR1 MNHEY and CDR2 SVGEGT. CDR3 bases: TGTGCCAGCAGTCAACAGGGCCCTTTATGGGGGCAGTACTTC. Its protein product is CASSQQGPLWGQYF.

This clonotype was observed many times. The chain uses TRBV7-2 and TRBJ1-3; 7 bases align to TRBD1. This CDR3 is built from 15 residues. Looked up from germline, CDR1 is SGHTA and CDR2 is FQGNSA. The ends lost 3 bases at V and 0 bases at J; junction bases unmatched: 2. The CDR3: CASSFSGGSGNTIYF. The DNA of the CDR3 is TGTGCCAGCAGCTTTTCAGGGGGCTCTGGAAACACCATATATTTT.

The J gene is TRBJ2-1, the V gene TRBV9; no clear D gene. The CDR3 runs 13 residues. V lost 5 bases and J lost 6, with 12 bases in between. Germline V CDR1 and CDR2: SGDLS, YYNGEE. CDR3 residues: CASSLGRTNEQFF. Here the CDR3 DNA reads TGTGCCAGCAGTCTCGGACGGACCAATGAGCAGTTCTTC. The variable domain in full, with the rest retrieved from reference TRBV9 and TRBJ2-1, is DSGVTQTPKHLITATGQRVTLRCSPRSGDLSVYWYQQSLDQGLQFLIQYYNGEERAKGNILERFSAQQFPDLHSELNLSSLELGDSALYFCASSLGRTNEQFFGPGTRLTVL.

This clonotype came up many times. This chain links TRBV5-4 with TRBJ2-7; 7 positions agree with TRBD2. This CDR3 spans 15 amino acids. CDR1 is SGHNT, CDR2 YYREEE, per germline (reference sequence). With V trimmed by 2 bases and J by 4 bases, 9 bases remained unmatched. The CDR3 region is CASSFVASGNYEQYF. The CDR3 DNA reads TGTGCCAGCAGCTTTGTGGCTAGCGGCAATTACGAGCAGTACTTC. Combining the CDR3 with reference TRBV5-4 and TRBJ2-7 gives the whole variable domain ETGVTQSPTHLIKTRGQQVTLRCSSQSGHNTVSWYQQALGQGPQFIFQYYREEENGRGNFPPRFSGLQFPNYSSELNVNALELDDSALYLCASSFVASGNYEQYFGPGTRLTVT.